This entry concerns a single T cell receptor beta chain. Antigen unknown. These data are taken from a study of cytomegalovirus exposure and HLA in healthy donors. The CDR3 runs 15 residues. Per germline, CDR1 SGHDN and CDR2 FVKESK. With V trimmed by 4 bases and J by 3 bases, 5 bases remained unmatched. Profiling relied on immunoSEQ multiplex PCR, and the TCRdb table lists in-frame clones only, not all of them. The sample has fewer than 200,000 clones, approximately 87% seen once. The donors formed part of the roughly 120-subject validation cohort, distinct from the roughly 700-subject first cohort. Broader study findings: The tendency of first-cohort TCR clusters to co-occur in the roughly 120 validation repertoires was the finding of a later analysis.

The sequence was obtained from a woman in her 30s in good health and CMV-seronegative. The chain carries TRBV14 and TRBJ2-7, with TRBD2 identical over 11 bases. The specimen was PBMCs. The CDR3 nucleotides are TGTGCCAGCAGCCCCCGACTAGCGGGACTCTACGAGCAGTACTTC. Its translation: CASSPRLAGLYEQYF.